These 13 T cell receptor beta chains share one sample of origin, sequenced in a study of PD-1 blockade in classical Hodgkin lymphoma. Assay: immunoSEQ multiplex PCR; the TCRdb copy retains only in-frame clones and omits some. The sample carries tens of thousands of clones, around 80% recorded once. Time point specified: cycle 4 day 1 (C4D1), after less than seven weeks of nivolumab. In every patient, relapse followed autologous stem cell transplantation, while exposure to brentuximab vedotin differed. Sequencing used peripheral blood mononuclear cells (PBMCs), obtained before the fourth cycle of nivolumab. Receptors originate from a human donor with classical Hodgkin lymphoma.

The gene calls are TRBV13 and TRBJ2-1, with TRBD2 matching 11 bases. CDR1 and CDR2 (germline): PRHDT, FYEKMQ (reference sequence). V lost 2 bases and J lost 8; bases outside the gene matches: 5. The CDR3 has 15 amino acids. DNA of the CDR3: TGTGCCAGCAGCTTACGACTAGCGGGGCAGGATGAGCAGTTCTTC. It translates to CASSLRLAGQDEQFF.

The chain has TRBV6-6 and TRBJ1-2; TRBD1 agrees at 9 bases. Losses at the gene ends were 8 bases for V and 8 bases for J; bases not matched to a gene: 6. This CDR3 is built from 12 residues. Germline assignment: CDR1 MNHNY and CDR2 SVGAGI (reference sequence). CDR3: CASAGTGKGYTF. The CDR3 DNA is TGTGCCAGCGCGGGGACAGGGAAAGGCTACACCTTC.

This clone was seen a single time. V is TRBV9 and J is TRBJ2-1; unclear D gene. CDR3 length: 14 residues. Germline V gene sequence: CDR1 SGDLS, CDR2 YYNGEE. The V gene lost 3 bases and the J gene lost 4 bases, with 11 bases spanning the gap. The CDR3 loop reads CASSGAGTYNEQFF. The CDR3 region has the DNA TGTGCCAGCAGCGGGGCAGGCACTTACAATGAGCAGTTCTTC.

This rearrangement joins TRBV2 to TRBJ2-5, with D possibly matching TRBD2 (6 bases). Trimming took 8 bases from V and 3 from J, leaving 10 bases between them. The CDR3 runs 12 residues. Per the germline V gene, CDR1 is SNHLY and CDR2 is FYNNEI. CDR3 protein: CASGGAEETQYF. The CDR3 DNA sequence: TGTGCCAGCGGCGGGGCAGAAGAGACCCAGTACTTC.

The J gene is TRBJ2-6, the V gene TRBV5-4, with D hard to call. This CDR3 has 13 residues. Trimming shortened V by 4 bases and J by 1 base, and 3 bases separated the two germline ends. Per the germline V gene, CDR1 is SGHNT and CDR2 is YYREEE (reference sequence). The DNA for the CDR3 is TGTGCCAGCAGCGTGTCTGGGGCCAACGTCCTGACTTTC. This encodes CASSVSGANVLTF.

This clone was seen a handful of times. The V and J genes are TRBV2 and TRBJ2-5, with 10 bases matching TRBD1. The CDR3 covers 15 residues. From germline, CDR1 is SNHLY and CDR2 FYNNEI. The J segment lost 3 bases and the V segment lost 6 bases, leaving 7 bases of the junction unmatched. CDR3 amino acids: CASSSPGQGKETQYF. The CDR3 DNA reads TGTGCCAGCAGCTCCCCGGGACAGGGGAAAGAGACCCAGTACTTC.

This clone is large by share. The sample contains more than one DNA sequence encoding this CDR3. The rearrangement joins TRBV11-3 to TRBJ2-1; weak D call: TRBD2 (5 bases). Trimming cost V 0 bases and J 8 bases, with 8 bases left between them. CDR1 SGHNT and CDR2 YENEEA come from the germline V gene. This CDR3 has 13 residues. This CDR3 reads CASSLEGSDEQFF. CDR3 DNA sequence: TGTGCCAGCAGCTTAGAGGGTAGCGATGAGCAGTTCTTC.

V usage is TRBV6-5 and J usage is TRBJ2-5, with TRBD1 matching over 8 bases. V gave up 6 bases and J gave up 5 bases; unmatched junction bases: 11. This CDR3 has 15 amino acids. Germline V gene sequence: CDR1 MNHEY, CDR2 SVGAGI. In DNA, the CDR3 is TGTGCCAGCAGCTTCGGACAGGGAGTTTTGGAGACCCAGTACTTC. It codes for CASSFGQGVLETQYF.

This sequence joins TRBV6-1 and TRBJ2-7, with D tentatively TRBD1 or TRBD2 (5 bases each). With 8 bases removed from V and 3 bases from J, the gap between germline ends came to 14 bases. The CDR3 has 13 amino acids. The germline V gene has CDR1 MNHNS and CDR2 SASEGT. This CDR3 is CASSPGTNYEQYF. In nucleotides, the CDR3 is TGTGCCAGCTCCCCCGGGACCAACTACGAGCAGTACTTC.

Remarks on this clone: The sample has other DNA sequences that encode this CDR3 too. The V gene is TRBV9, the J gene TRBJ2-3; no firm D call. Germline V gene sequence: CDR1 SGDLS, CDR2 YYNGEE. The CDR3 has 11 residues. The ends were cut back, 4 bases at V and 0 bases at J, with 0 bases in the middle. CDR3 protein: CASSSTDTQYF. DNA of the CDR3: TGTGCCAGCAGCAGCACAGATACGCAGTATTTT.

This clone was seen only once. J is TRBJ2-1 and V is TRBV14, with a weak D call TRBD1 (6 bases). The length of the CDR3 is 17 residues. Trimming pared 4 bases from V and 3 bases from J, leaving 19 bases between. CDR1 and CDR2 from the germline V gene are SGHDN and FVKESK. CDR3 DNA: TGTGCCAGCAGCCCCATCGGACAGACAGACTACTACAATGAGCAGTTCTTC. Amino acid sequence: CASSPIGQTDYYNEQFF.

The CDR3 loop reads CASSWTGEWEKLFF. DNA for the CDR3: TGTGCCAGCTCATGGACAGGTGAATGGGAAAAACTGTTTTTT. The gene calls are TRBV18 and TRBJ1-4, with 7 positions matching TRBD1. This CDR3 spans 14 amino acids. The germline gives CDR1 KGHSH, CDR2 LQKENI. J lost 8 bases, V lost 5 bases, and 8 bases had no gene match.

CDR3 sequence reads: CASSPGGDYGYTF. CDR3 in DNA: TGTGCCAGCTCACCAGGGGGCGACTATGGCTACACCTTC. The rearrangement joins TRBV18 to TRBJ1-2; TRBD1 might be the D (6 bases). Germline V gene sequence: CDR1 KGHSH, CDR2 LQKENI. V lost 2 bases to trimming and J lost 3 bases, with 7 bases between them. The CDR3 is made up of 13 amino acids.